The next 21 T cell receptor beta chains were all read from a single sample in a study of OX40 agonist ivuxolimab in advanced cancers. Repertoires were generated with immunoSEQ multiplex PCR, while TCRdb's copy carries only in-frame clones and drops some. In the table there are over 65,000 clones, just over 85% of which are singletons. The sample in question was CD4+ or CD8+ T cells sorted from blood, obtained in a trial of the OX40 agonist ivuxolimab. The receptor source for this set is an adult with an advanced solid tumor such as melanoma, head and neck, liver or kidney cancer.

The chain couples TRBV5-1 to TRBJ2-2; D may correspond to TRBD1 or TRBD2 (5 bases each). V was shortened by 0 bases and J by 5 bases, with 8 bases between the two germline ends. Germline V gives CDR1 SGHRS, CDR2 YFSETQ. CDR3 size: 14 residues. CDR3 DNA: TGCGCCAGCAGCTTGGTGGGGGAGACCGGGGAGCTGTTTTTT. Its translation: CASSLVGETGELFF.

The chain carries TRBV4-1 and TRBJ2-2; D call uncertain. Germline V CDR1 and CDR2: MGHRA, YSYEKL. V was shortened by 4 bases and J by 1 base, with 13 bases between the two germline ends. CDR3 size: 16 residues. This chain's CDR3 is CASSRSRRMNTGELFF. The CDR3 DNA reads TGCGCCAGCAGCCGTTCAAGACGGATGAACACCGGGGAGCTGTTTTTT.

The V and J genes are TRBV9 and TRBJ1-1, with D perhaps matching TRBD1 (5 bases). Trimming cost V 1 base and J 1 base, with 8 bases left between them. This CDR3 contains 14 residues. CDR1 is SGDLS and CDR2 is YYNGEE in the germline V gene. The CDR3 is CASSVSRGNTEAFF. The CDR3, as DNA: TGTGCCAGCAGCGTAAGTAGGGGGAACACTGAAGCTTTCTTT.

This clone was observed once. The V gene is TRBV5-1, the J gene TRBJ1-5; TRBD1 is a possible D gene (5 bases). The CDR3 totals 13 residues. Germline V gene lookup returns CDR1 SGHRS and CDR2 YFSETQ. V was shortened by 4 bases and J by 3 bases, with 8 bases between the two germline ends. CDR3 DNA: TGCGCCAGCAGCCGGGACCTCAATCAGCCCCAGCATTTT. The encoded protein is CASSRDLNQPQHF.

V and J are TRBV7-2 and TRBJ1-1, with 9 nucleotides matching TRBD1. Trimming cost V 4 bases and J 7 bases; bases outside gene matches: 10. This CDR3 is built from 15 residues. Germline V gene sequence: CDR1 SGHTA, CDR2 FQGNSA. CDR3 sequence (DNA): TGTGCCAGCAGCTCCAACAGGGGGCGGGTGGGTGAAGCTTTCTTT. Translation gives CASSSNRGRVGEAFF. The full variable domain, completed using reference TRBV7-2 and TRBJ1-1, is GAGVSQSPSNKVTEKGKDVELRCDPISGHTALYWYRQSLGQGLEFLIYFQGNSAPDKSGLPSDRFSAERTGGSVSTLTIQRTQQEDSAVYLCASSSNRGRVGEAFFGQGTRLTVV.

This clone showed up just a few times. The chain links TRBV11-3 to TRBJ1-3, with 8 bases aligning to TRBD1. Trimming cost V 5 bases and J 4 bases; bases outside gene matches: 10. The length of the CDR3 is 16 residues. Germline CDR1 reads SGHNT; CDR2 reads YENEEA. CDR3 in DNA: TGTGCCAGCAGCCCCGGACAGGGCCGTCGGGGAAACACCATATATTTT. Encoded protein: CASSPGQGRRGNTIYF. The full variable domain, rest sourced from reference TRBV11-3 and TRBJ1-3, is EAGVVQSPRYKIIEKKQPVAFWCNPISGHNTLYWYLQNLGQGPELLIRYENEEAVDDSQLPKDRFSAERLKGVDSTLKIQPAELGDSAVYLCASSPGQGRRGNTIYFGEGSWLTVV.

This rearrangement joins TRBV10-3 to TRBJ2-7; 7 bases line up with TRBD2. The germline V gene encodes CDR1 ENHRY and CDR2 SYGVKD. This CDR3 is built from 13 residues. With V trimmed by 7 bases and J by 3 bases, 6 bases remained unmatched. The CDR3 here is CAIMGGDNYEQYF. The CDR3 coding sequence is TGTGCCATCATGGGGGGGGATAACTACGAGCAGTACTTC.

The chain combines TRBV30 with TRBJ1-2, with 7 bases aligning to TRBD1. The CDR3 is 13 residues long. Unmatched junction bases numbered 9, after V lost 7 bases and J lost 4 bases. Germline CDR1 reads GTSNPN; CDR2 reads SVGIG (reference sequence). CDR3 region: CALQGISPYGYTF. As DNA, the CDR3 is TGTGCCTTACAGGGGATCTCCCCCTATGGCTACACCTTC.

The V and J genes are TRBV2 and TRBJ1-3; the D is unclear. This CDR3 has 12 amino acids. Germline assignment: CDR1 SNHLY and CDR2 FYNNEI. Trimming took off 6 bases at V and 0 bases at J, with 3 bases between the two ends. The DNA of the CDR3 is TGTGCCAGCAGGGGCTCTGGAAACACCATATATTTT. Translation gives CASRGSGNTIYF.

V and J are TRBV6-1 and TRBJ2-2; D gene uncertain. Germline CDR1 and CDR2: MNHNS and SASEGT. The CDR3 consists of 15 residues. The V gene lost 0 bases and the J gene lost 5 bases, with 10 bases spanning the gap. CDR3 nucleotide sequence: TGTGCCAGCAGTGAAGCGATTTTAGGAACCGGGGAGCTGTTTTTT. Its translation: CASSEAILGTGELFF.

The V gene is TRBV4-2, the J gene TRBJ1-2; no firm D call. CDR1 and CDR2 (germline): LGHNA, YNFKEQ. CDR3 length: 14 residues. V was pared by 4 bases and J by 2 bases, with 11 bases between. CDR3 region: CASSLHGMNYGYTF. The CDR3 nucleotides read TGTGCCAGCAGCCTTCACGGGATGAACTATGGCTACACCTTC.

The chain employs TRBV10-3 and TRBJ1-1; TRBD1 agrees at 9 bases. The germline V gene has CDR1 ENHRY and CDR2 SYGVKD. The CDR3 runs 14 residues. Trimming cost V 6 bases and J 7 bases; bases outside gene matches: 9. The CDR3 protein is CAIRAGTGTIEAFF. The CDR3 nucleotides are TGTGCCATCAGAGCCGGGACAGGGACGATTGAAGCTTTCTTT.

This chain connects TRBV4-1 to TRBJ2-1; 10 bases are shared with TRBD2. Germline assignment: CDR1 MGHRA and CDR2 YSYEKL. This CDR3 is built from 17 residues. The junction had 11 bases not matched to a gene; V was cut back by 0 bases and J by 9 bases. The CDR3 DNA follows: TGCGCCAGCAGCCAAGATCAGGGGCTAGCGGGAGCTGGTGAGCAGTTCTTC. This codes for CASSQDQGLAGAGEQFF.

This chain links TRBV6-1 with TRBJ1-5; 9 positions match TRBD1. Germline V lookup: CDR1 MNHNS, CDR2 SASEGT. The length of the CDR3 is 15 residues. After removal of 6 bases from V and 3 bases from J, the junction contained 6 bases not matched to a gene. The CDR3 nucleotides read TGTGCCAGCAGAAGACAGGGGGAATTCAATCAGCCCCAGCATTTT. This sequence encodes CASRRQGEFNQPQHF.

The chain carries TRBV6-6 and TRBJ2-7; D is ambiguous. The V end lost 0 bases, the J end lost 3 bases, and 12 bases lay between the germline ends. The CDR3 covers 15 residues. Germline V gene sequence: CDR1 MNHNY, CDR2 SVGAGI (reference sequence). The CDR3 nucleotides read TGTGCCAGCAGTTACTCGCGCCTCAGCTTCTACGAGCAGTACTTC. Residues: CASSYSRLSFYEQYF.

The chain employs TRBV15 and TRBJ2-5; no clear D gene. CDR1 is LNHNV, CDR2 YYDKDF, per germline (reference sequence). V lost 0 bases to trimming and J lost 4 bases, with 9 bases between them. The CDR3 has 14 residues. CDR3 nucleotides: TGTGCCACCAGCAGAGACACCGACGGAGAGACCCAGTACTTC. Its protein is CATSRDTDGETQYF.

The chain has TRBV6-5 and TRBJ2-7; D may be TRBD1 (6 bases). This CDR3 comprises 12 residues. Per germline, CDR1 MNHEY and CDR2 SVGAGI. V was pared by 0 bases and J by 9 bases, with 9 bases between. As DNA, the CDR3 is TGTGCCAGCAGTTACTCCAGGGGCGTGCAGTACTTC. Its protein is CASSYSRGVQYF.

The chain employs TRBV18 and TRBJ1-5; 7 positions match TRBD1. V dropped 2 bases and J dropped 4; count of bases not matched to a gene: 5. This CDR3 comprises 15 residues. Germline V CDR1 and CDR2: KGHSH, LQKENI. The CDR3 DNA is TGTGCCAGCTCACCAGGGGGACAGCTAAATCAGCCCCAGCATTTT. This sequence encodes CASSPGGQLNQPQHF.

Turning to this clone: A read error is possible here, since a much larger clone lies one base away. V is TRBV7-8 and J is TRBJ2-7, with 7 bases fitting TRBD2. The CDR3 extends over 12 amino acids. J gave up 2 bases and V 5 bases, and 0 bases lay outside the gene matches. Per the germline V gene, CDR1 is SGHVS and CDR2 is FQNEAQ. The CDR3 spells CASSAGAYEQYF. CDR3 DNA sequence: TGTGCCAGCAGCGCGGGGGCCTACGAGCAGTACTTC.

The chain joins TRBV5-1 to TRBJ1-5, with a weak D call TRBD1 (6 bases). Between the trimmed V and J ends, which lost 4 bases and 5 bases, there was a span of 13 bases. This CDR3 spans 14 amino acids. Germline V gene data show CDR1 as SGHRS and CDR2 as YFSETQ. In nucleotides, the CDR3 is TGCGCCAGCAGCCTCACAGGGCTCGATCAGCCCCAGCATTTT. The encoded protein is CASSLTGLDQPQHF.

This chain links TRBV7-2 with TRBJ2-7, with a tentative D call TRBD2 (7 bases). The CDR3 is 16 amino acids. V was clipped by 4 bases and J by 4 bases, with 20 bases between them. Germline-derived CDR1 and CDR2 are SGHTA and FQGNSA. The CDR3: CASSSLGGATTYEQYF. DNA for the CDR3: TGTGCCAGCAGCTCCCTGGGGGGGGCAACCACTTACGAGCAGTACTTC.